This T cell receptor beta chain was recorded in a study of molecular identifiers for immune sequencing clone quantification. TCRdb passed the PCR reads through MiXCR, listing each CDR3 protein once. The sample carries roughly 320,000 distinct CDR3 sequences, about 20% recorded once. CDR1 and CDR2 from the germline V gene are GTSNPN and SVGIG (reference sequence). Between the trimmed V and J ends, which lost 8 bases and 3 bases, there was a span of 17 bases. The CDR3 is made up of 13 amino acids. Naive CD8 libraries were made from approximately 20,000 to 1,000,000 sorted cells, and they used 10%, 30% or 50% RNA.

The gene calls are TRBV30 and TRBJ2-7; D gene ambiguous. The sample comprised naive CD8+ T cells from blood, with Jurkat cell RNA spiked in. Subset given: FACS-sorted CD8+CD4-CCR7+CD45RA+ naive T cells. This clonotype was obtained from a human donor in good health. Some libraries in this study had Jurkat cell RNA spiked in. The CDR3 bases are TGTGCCCGTTCACCCGGTGATCTCTACGAGCAGTACTTC. Protein: CARSPGDLYEQYF.